This passage covers 6 T cell receptor beta chains from one sample sequenced in a study of post-analysis software for immune sequencing data. General study results and limits: Roughly 5 TRBV segments occurring more often in patients than controls included TRBV5-6, TRBV5-1 and TRBV20-1.

Their antigens remain unidentified. The authors incorporated unique molecular identifiers into the TCR beta cDNA libraries. TCRdb passed the PCR reads through MiXCR, listing each CDR3 protein once. The sample holds about 500,000 distinct CDR3 sequences, under 55% seen once. Sequencing used blood. These receptors were collected from a girl aged 10 to 17 with multiple sclerosis.

The genes are TRBV20-1 and TRBJ1-1; D is unclear. This CDR3 spans 13 amino acids. V lost 0 bases to trimming and J lost 5 bases, with 10 bases between them. Germline V lookup: CDR1 DFQATT, CDR2 SNEGSKA (reference sequence). The CDR3 loop is CSARDNRETEAFF. CDR3 nucleotides: TGCAGTGCTAGAGACAATCGGGAGACTGAAGCTTTCTTT.

V and J are TRBV12-5 and TRBJ1-2; tentatively, D is TRBD1 (5 bases). Germline V lookup: CDR1 LGHNT, CDR2 FRNRAP. There are 14 residues in the CDR3. Between the trimmed V and J ends, which lost 6 bases and 3 bases, there was a span of 14 bases. This CDR3 is CASGRGGEDYGYTF. The CDR3, as DNA: TGTGCTAGTGGCCGAGGAGGGGAGGACTATGGCTACACCTTC.

The chain is built from TRBV12-3 or TRBV12-4 and TRBJ2-6, with 10 bases fitting TRBD2. This CDR3 contains 17 residues. J lost 2 bases, V lost 2 bases, and 3 bases had no gene match. The CDR3 DNA reads TGTGCCAGCAGTTTACTAGCGGGAGAGCCTGGGGCCAACGTCCTGACTTTC. Its translation: CASSLLAGEPGANVLTF.

The rearrangement uses TRBV9 and TRBJ2-7; 10 nucleotides match TRBD2. Near its end, the DNA agrees better with TRBJ2-4, so the J call may be wrong. This CDR3 region has 16 residues. CDR1 is SGDLS, CDR2 YYNGEE, per germline. The CDR3 DNA sequence: TGTGCCAGCAGCGTAGAGGCTAGCGGGAGTATGGACATTCAGTACTTC. Translating gives CASSVEASGSMDIQYF.

The chain employs TRBV7-8 and TRBJ2-1, with D tentatively TRBD2 (5 bases). V lost 5 bases to trimming and J lost 4 bases, with 18 bases between them. This CDR3 region has 16 residues. The germline CDR1 and CDR2 sequences are SGHVS and FQNEAQ. The CDR3 reads CASSTPGGRAYNEQFF. As DNA, the CDR3 is TGTGCCAGCAGCACACCTGGTGGGCGGGCATACAATGAGCAGTTCTTC. Supplemented by reference TRBV7-8 and TRBJ2-1, the full variable domain reads GAGVSQSPRYKVAKRGQDVALRCDPISGHVSLFWYQQALGQGPEFLTYFQNEAQLDKSGLPSDRFFAERPEGSVSTLKIQRTQQEDSAVYLCASSTPGGRAYNEQFFGPGTRLTVL.

This chain joins TRBV29-1 and TRBJ2-2, with TRBD2 matching over 7 bases. The CDR3 is 14 residues long. CDR1 is SQVTM and CDR2 is ANQGSEA in the germline V gene. V lost 7 bases to trimming and J lost 1 base; unmatched junction nucleotides: 6. CDR3 in amino acids: CSARDYRNTGELFF. The CDR3 region has the DNA TGCAGCGCCAGGGACTACCGGAACACCGGGGAGCTGTTTTTT.